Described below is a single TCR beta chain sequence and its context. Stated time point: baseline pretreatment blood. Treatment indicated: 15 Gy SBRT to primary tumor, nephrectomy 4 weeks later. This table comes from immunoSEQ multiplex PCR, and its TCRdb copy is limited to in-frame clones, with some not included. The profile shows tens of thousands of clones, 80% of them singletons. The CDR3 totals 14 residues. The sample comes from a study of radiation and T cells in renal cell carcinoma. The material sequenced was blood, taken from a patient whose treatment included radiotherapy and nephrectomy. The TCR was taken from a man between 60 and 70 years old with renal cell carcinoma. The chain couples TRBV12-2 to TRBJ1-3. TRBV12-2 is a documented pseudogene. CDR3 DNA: TGTGCAAGTCGCCCCGCGGGGGCTGGAAACACCATATATTTT. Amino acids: CASRPAGAGNTIYF.